These 8 T cell receptor beta chains came from one sample sequenced in a study of blood T cell repertoires in COVID-19. Repertoires were generated with immunoSEQ multiplex PCR, while TCRdb's copy carries only in-frame clones and drops some. The sample has about 160,000 clones, 85% seen once. The sample taken for sequencing was peripheral blood. The receptors were sampled from a woman aged 45-65 years with COVID-19, enrolled during active disease.

The chain links TRBV4-1 to TRBJ2-1; D is unresolved. The germline V gene has CDR1 MGHRA and CDR2 YSYEKL. Trimming took 0 bases from V and 8 from J, leaving 11 bases between them. The CDR3 extends over 14 amino acids. Here the CDR3 DNA reads TGCGCCAGCAGCCAAGATCGGTCGGTTGATGAGCAGTTCTTC. Translated: CASSQDRSVDEQFF.

V is TRBV24-1 and J is TRBJ2-5; TRBD1 agrees at 7 bases. The length of the CDR3 is 12 residues. Trimming removed 9 bases from V and 0 bases from J; junction bases left unmatched: 0. Looked up from germline, CDR1 is KGHDR and CDR2 is SFDVKD. CDR3 amino acids: CATGQDQETQYF. DNA of the CDR3: TGTGCCACCGGACAGGACCAAGAGACCCAGTACTTC.

This sequence joins TRBV7-2 and TRBJ1-2, with a weak D call TRBD1 (5 bases). Trimming cost V 5 bases and J 0 bases, with 16 bases left between them. The germline gives CDR1 SGHTA, CDR2 FQGNSA. The CDR3 is 16 residues long. In DNA form, the CDR3 reads TGTGCCAGCAGCGTAAACCCGGGGGACGCTAACTATGGCTACACCTTC. It is translated as CASSVNPGDANYGYTF.

The chain uses TRBV3-1 (or the pseudogene TRBV3-2) and TRBJ2-3; TRBD1 aligns across 7 bases. The CDR3 is 15 amino acids. The germline V gene has CDR1 LGHDT and CDR2 YNNKEL (reference sequence). V dropped 1 base and J dropped 2; count of bases not matched to a gene: 3. CDR3 region: CASSQGDSNTDTQYF. CDR3 DNA: TGTGCCAGCAGCCAAGGGGACAGCAACACAGATACGCAGTATTTT.

The genes are TRBV27 and TRBJ2-1; unclear D gene. The ends were cut back, 2 bases at V and 9 bases at J, with 11 bases in the middle. The germline CDR1 and CDR2 sequences are MNHEY and SMNVEV (reference sequence). This CDR3 comprises 13 residues. The CDR3 is CASSLEMRGEQFF. Here the CDR3 DNA reads TGTGCCAGCAGTTTAGAGATGCGAGGTGAGCAGTTCTTC.

J is TRBJ1-4 and V is TRBV3-1 (or the pseudogene TRBV3-2), with D uncertain. The CDR3 contains 14 residues. The germline gives CDR1 LGHDT, CDR2 YNNKEL (reference sequence). Trimming took off 1 base at V and 13 bases at J, with 16 bases between the two ends. CDR3 nucleotides: TGTGCCAGCAGCCAAGTTCCGGGTCCAGTTGGACTGTTTTTT. The encoded protein is CASSQVPGPVGLFF.

V and J are TRBV7-9 and TRBJ2-2; D is perhaps TRBD1 (6 bases). Germline CDR1 and CDR2: SEHNR and FQNEAQ (reference sequence). V was pared by 2 bases and J by 6 bases, with 13 bases between. There are 15 residues in the CDR3. CDR3 sequence (DNA): TGTGCCAGCAGCTTAAACAGGGTTATCCCCGGGGAGCTGTTTTTT. It is translated as CASSLNRVIPGELFF.

The genes are TRBV4-1 and TRBJ2-1; D perhaps matches TRBD1 (5 bases). The CDR3 length is 16 residues. V was trimmed by 0 bases and J by 8 bases, leaving 17 bases between them. Per the germline V gene, CDR1 is MGHRA and CDR2 is YSYEKL. CDR3 in amino acids: CASSQDPPPRVDEQFF. The CDR3 region has the DNA TGCGCCAGCAGCCAAGACCCCCCACCCAGGGTCGATGAGCAGTTCTTC.